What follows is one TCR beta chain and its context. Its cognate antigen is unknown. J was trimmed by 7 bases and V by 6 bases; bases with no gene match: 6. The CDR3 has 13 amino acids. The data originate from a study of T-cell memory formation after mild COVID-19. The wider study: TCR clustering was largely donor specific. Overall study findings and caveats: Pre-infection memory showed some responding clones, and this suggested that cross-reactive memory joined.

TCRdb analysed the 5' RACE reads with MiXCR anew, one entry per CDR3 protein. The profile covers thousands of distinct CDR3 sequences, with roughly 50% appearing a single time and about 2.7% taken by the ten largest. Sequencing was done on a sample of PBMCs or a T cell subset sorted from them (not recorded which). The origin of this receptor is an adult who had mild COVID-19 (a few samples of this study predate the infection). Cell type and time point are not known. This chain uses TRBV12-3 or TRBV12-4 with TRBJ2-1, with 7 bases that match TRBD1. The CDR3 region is CASRQGIGNEQFF. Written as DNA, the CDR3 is TGTGCCAGCAGACAGGGGATCGGGAATGAGCAGTTCTTC.